This record covers a single T cell receptor beta chain. Per the germline V gene, CDR1 is LGHDT and CDR2 is YNNKEL (reference sequence). This CDR3 spans 17 amino acids. V lost 4 bases, J lost 3 bases, and 10 bases stayed unmatched. Sequencing was performed with immunoSEQ multiplex PCR; in TCRdb, only in-frame clones are kept and a portion is missing. The sample lists more than 250,000 clones, 70% to 90% seen once, with more than 9% in the top ten. This entry is derived from a study of blood T cell repertoires in COVID-19. This TCR was recovered from a woman younger than 35 who had recovered from COVID-19. The genes are TRBV3-1 (or the pseudogene TRBV3-2) and TRBJ2-3, with 10 bases identical to TRBD2. The sample was PBMCs or T cells enriched from blood (not recorded which). CDR3 nucleotide sequence: TGTGCCAGCAGCCCCTCCGGGCTAGCGGGGGTTACAGATACGCAGTATTTT. Protein sequence: CASSPSGLAGVTDTQYF.